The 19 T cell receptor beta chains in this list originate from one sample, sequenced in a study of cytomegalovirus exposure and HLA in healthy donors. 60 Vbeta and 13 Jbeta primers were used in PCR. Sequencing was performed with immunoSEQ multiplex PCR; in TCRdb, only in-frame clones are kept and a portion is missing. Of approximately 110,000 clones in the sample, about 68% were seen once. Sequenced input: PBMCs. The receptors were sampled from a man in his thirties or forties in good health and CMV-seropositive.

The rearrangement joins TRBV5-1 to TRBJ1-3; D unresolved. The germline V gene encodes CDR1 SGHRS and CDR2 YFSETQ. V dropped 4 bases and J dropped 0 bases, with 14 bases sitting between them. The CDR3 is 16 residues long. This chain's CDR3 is CASSLGGQTSGNTIYF. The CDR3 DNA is TGCGCCAGCAGCCTTGGCGGCCAGACCTCTGGAAACACCATATATTTT.

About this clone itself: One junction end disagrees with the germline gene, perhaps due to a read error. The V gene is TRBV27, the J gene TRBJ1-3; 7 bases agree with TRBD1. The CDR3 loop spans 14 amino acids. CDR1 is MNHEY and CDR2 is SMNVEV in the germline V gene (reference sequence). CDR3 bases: TGTGCCAGCAGCTCAGACAGGGACAGAAACGCCATATATTTT. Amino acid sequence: CASSSDRDRNAIYF.

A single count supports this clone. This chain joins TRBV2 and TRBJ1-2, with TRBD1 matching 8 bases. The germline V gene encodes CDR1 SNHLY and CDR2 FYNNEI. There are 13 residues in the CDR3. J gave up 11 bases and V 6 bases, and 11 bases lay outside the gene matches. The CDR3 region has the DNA TGTGCCAGCAGCAACACCGGACAGGGCGAATACACCTTC. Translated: CASSNTGQGEYTF.

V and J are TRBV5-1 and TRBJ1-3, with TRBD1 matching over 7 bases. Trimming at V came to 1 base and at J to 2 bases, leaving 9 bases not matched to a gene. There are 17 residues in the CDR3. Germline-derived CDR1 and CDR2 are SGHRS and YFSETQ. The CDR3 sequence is CASSLFTGTAAGNTIYF. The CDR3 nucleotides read TGCGCCAGCAGCTTGTTCACCGGGACAGCTGCTGGAAACACCATATATTTT.

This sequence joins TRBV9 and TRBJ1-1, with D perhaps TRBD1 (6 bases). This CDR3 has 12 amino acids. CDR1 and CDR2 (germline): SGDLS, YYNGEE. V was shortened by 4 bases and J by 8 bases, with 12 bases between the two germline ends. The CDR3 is CASSPRTEEAFF. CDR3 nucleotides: TGTGCCAGCAGCCCCCGGACAGAGGAAGCTTTCTTT.

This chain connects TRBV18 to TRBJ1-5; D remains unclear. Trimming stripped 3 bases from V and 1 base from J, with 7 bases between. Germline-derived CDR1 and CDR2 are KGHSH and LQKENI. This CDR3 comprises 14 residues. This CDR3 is CASSPAESNQPQHF. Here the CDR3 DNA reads TGTGCCAGCTCACCGGCAGAAAGCAATCAGCCCCAGCATTTT.

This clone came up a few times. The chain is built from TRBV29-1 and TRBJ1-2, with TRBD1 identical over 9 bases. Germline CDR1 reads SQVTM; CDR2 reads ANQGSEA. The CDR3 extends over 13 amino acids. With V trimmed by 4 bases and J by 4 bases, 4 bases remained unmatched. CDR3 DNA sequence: TGCAGCGTTGGGTTGGGACAGGGCTATGGCTACACCTTC. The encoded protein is CSVGLGQGYGYTF.

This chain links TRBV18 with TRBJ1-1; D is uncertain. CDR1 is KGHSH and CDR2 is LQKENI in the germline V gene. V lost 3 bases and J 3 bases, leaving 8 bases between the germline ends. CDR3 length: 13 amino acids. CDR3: CASSPRGYTEAFF. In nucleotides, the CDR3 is TGTGCCAGCTCACCTCGCGGATACACTGAAGCTTTCTTT. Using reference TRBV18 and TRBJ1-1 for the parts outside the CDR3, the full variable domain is NAGVMQNPRHLVRRRGQEARLRCSPMKGHSHVYWYRQLPEEGLKFMVYLQKENIIDESGMPKERFSAEFPKEGPSILRIQQVVRGDSAAYFCASSPRGYTEAFFGQGTRLTVV.

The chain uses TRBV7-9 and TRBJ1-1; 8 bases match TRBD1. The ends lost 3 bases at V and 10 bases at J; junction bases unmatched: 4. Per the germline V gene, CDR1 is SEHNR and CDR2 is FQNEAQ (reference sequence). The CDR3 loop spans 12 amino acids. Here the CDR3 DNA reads TGTGCCAGCAGCTTCTCGGGACAGGCAGCTTTCTTT. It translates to CASSFSGQAAFF. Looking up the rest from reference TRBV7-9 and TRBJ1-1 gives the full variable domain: DTGVSQNPRHKITKRGQNVTFRCDPISEHNRLYWYRQTLGQGPEFLTYFQNEAQLEKSRLLSDRFSAERPKGSFSTLEIQRTEQGDSAMYLCASSFSGQAAFFGQGTRLTVV.

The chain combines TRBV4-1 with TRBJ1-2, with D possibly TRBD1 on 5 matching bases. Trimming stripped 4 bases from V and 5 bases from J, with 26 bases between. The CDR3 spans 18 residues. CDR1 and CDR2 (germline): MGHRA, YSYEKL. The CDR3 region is CASSPLSSGLSVGYGYTF. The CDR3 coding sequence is TGCGCCAGCAGCCCGCTCTCATCGGGACTGTCCGTGGGGTATGGCTACACCTTC.

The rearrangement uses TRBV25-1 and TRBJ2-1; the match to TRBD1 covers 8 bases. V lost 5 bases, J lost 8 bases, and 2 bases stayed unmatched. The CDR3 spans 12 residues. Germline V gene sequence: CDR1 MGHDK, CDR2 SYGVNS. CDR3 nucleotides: TGTGCCAGCAGTAACAGGGGGGATGAGCAGTTCTTC. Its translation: CASSNRGDEQFF.

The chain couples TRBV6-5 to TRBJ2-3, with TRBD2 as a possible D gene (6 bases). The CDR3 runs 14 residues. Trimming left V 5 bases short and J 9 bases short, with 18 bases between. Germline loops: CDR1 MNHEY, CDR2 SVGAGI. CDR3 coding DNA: TGTGCCAGCAGTCCCCGGACTACCTCGACCACGCAGTATTTT. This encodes CASSPRTTSTTQYF.

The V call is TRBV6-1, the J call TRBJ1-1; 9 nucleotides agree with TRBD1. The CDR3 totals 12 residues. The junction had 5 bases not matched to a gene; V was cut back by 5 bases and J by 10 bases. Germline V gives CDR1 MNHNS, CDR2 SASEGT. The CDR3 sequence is CASSNPGQGAFF. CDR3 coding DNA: TGTGCCAGCAGTAATCCGGGACAGGGAGCTTTCTTT.

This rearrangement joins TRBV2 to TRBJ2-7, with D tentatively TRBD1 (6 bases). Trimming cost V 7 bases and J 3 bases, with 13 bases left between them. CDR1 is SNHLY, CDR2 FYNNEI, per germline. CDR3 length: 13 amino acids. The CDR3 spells CASNTGQFYEQYF. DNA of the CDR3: TGTGCCAGCAATACAGGGCAGTTCTACGAGCAGTACTTC.

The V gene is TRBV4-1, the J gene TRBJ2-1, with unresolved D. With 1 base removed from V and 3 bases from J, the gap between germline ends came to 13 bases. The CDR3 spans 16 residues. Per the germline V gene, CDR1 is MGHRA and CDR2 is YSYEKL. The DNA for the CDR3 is TGCGCCAGCAGCCAAGTCCTGGCGGATTACTACAATGAGCAGTTCTTC. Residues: CASSQVLADYYNEQFF.

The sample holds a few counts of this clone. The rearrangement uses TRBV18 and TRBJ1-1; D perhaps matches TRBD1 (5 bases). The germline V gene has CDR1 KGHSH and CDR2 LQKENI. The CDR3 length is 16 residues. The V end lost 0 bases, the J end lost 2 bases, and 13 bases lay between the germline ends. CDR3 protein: CASSPPSPTENTEAFF. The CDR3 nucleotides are TGTGCCAGCTCACCACCATCGCCGACAGAAAACACTGAAGCTTTCTTT.

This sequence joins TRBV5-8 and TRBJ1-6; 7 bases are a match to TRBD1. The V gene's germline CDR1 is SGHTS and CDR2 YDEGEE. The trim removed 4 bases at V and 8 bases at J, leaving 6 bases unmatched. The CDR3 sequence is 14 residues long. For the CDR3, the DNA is TGTGCCAGCAGCCCGGGACAGTCCTATTCACCCCTCCACTTT. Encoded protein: CASSPGQSYSPLHF.

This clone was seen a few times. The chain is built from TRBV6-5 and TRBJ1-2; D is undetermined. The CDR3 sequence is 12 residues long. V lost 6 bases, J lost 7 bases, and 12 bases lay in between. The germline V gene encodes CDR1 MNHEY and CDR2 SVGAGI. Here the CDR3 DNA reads TGTGCCAGCAGCCGACCTAGCGCTGGCTACACCTTC. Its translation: CASSRPSAGYTF.

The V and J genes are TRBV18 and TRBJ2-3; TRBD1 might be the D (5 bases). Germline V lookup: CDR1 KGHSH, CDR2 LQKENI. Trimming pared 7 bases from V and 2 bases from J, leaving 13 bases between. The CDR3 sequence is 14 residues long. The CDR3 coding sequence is TGTGCCAGCTGGAAAGACAGAAACACAGATACGCAGTATTTT. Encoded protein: CASWKDRNTDTQYF. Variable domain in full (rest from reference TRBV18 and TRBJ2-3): NAGVMQNPRHLVRRRGQEARLRCSPMKGHSHVYWYRQLPEEGLKFMVYLQKENIIDESGMPKERFSAEFPKEGPSILRIQQVVRGDSAAYFCASWKDRNTDTQYFGPGTRLTVL.